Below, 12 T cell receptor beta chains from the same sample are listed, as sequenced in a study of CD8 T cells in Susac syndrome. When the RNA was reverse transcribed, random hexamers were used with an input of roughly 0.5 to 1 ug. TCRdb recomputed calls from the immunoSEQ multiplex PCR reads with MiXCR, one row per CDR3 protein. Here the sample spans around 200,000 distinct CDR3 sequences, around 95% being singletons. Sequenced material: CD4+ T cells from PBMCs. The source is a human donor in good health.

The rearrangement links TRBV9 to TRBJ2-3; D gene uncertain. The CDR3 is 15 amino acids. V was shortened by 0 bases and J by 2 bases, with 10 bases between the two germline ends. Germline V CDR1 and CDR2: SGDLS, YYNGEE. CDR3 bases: TGTGCCAGCAGCGTAGGGTTTAGGGACACAGATACGCAGTATTTT. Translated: CASSVGFRDTDTQYF. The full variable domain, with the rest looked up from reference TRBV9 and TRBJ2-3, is DSGVTQTPKHLITATGQRVTLRCSPRSGDLSVYWYQQSLDQGLQFLIQYYNGEERAKGNILERFSAQQFPDLHSELNLSSLELGDSALYFCASSVGFRDTDTQYFGPGTRLTVL.

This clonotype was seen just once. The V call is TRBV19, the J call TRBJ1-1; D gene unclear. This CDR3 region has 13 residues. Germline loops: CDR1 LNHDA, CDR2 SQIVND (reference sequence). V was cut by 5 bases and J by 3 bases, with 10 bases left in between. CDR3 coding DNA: TGTGCCAGTAGTGGGCCTGGGGACACTGAAGCTTTCTTT. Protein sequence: CASSGPGDTEAFF.

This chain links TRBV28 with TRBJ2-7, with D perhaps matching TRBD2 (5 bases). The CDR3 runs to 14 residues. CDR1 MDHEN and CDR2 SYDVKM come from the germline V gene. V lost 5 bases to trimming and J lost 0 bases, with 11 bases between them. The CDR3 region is CASSRTQSSYEQYV. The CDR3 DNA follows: TGTGCCAGCAGTAGGACTCAAAGCTCCTACGAGCAGTACGTC.

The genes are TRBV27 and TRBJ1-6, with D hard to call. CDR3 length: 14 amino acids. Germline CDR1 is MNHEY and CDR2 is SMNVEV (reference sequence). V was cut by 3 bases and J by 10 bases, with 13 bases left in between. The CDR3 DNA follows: TGTGCCAGCAGTTTGGTTGGGGAGGACTCACCCCTCCACTTT. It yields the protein CASSLVGEDSPLHF.

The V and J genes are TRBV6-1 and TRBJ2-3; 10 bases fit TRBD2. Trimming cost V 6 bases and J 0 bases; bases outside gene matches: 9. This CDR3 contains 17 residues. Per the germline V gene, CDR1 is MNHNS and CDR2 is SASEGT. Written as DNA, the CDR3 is TGTGCCAGCAGCCAAGATAGCGGGAGGACAAGCACAGATACGCAGTATTTT. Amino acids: CASSQDSGRTSTDTQYF.

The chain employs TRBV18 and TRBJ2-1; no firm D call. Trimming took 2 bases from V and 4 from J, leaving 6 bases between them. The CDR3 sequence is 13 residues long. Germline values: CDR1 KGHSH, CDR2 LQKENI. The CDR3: CASSPAQYNEQFF. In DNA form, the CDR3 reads TGTGCCAGCTCACCAGCACAGTACAATGAGCAGTTCTTC.

The CDR3 DNA follows: TGCAGCCTCCGCGGGGCTGATACGCAGTATTTT. Protein product: CSLRGADTQYF. This chain connects TRBV29-1 to TRBJ2-3, with D possibly TRBD2 on 6 matching bases. CDR1 is SQVTM, CDR2 ANQGSEA, per germline. The germline V and J ends were trimmed by 8 bases and 6 bases, with 12 bases remaining between them. The length of the CDR3 is 11 residues.

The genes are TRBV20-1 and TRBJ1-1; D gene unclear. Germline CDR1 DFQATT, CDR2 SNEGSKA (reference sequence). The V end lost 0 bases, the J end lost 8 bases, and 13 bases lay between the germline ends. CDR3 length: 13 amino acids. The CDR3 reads CSAREFGVGEAFF. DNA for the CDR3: TGCAGTGCTAGAGAGTTCGGGGTCGGAGAAGCTTTCTTT.

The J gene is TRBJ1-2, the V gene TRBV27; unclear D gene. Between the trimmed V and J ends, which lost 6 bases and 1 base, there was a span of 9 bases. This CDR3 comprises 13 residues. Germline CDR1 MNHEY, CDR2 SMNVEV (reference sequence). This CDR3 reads CASRAWGNYGYTF. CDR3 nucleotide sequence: TGTGCCAGCAGGGCGTGGGGTAACTATGGCTACACCTTC.

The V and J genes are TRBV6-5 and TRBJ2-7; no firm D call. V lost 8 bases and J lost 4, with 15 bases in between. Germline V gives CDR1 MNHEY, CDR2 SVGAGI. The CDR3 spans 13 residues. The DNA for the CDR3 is TGTGCCAGCGGCCGGGCCAATAGTTACGAGCAGTACTTC. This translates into CASGRANSYEQYF.

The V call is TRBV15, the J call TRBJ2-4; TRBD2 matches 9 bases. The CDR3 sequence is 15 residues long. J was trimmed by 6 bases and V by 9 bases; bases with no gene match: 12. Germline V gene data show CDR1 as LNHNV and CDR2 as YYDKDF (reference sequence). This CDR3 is CATGFRLSGGNIQYF. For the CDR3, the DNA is TGTGCCACGGGTTTTCGGCTTAGCGGGGGAAACATTCAGTACTTC.

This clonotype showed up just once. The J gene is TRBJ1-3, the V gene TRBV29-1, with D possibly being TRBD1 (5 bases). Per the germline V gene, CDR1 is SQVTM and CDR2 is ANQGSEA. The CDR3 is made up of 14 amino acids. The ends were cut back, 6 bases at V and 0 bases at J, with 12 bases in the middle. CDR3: CSVNPQVSGNTIYF. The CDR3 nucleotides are TGCAGCGTGAACCCACAGGTCTCTGGAAACACCATATATTTT.